This T cell receptor (beta chain) is drawn from a study of siplizumab effects on memory and regulatory T cells. Sequenced by immunoSEQ multiplex PCR; TCRdb stores in-frame clones only, minus some. The sample gives tens of thousands of clones, roughly 88% of which show up once; over 1.5% is in the top ten. The count of this clone is one. The sequenced material came from Tregs sorted from blood. The origin of this receptor is a human donor in good health.

The CDR3 loop reads CASSLSGLTGELFF. The CDR3 nucleotides read TGTGCCAGCAGCTTATCGGGACTCACCGGGGAGCTGTTTTTT. The rearrangement joins TRBV7-9 to TRBJ2-2, with D possibly TRBD2 on 6 matching bases. CDR1 is SEHNR, CDR2 FQNEAQ, per germline (reference sequence). The CDR3 contains 14 residues. Trimming cost V 2 bases and J 4 bases, with 8 bases left between them.